Shown below are 18 T cell receptor beta chains from a single sample sequenced in a study of T-cell reconstitution after alpha-beta-depleted transplantation in children. The library targeted TCRbeta and was prepared with unique molecular identifiers. TCRdb passed the PCR reads through MiXCR, listing each CDR3 protein once. The sample includes 140,000 to 150,000 distinct CDR3 sequences, around 8.5% of them seen just once. Source: PBMCs, mostly from graft donor cells, taken 180 days after TCRalphabeta/CD19-depleted stem cell transplant. These receptors all come from a female patient between 2 and 15 years old who had a stem cell transplant for congenital amegakaryocytic thrombocytopenia, so the T cells may come from the graft donor.

With regard to this clonotype: Its ends do not fully match the called genes, so a read error is possible. This chain links TRBV20-1 with TRBJ1-2; a possible D gene is TRBD1 (6 bases). The CDR3 spans 13 residues. CDR1 is DFQATT and CDR2 is SNEGSKA in the germline V gene (reference sequence). The CDR3 reads CSARGGGDGGYAF. The CDR3 DNA is TGCAGTGCTAGAGGGGGTGGGGATGGGGGCTACGCCTTC.

V and J are TRBV12-3 or TRBV12-4 and TRBJ2-1; D possibly corresponds to TRBD1 (6 bases). The CDR3 contains 16 residues. V lost 4 bases and J lost 2, with 15 bases in between. The CDR3 coding sequence is TGTGCCAGCAGTTCCAACTCCAGGGGCACCTACAATGAGCAGTTCTTC. It yields the protein CASSSNSRGTYNEQFF.

This clonotype was observed at least ten times. V usage is TRBV12-3 or TRBV12-4 and J usage is TRBJ2-7; no definite D call. CDR3 length: 13 residues. Between the trimmed V and J ends, which lost 3 bases and 2 bases, there was a span of 8 bases. The CDR3 DNA sequence: TGTGCCAGCAGTTTTGGTCAGCCCTACGAGCAGTACTTC. Protein: CASSFGQPYEQYF.

This clonotype has a handful of counts. This rearrangement joins TRBV7-9 to TRBJ2-3, with D tentatively TRBD1 (6 bases). CDR3 length: 15 amino acids. The V end was cut by 0 bases, the J end by 1 base, with 8 bases between. CDR1 SEHNR and CDR2 FQNEAQ come from the germline V gene (reference sequence). CDR3 amino acids: CASSLAGAGTDTQYF. For the CDR3, the DNA is TGTGCCAGCAGCTTAGCGGGGGCCGGCACAGATACGCAGTATTTT. Looking up the rest from reference TRBV7-9 and TRBJ2-3 gives the full variable domain: DTGVSQNPRHKITKRGQNVTFRCDPISEHNRLYWYRQTLGQGPEFLTYFQNEAQLEKSRLLSDRFSAERPKGSFSTLEIQRTEQGDSAMYLCASSLAGAGTDTQYFGPGTRLTVL.

This clonotype appeared a single time. This may stem from a read error, because a much larger clone lies one nucleotide away. The chain combines TRBV20-1 with TRBJ2-7; no firm D call. The germline CDR1 and CDR2 sequences are DFQATT and SNEGSKA (reference sequence). This CDR3 has 11 residues. The CDR3 here is CSATDNYDQYF. The CDR3 DNA sequence: TGCAGTGCTACGGATAACTACGACCAGTACTTC.

This clonotype was counted many times. V usage is TRBV5-1 and J usage is TRBJ1-5; D is undetermined. V shed 0 bases and J shed 3 bases, with 10 bases lying between them. The CDR3 contains 15 residues. Germline V CDR1 and CDR2: SGHRS, YFSETQ. The CDR3 here is CASSLADAYNQPQHF. The CDR3, as DNA: TGCGCCAGCAGCTTGGCCGATGCATACAATCAGCCCCAGCATTTT.

This clonotype was observed at least ten times. The V call is TRBV10-3, the J call TRBJ2-7, with TRBD1 matching 8 bases. The length of the CDR3 is 15 residues. Looked up from germline, CDR1 is ENHRY and CDR2 is SYGVKD. Trimming took 4 bases from V and 5 from J; bases not matched to a gene: 10. In DNA, the CDR3 is TGTGCCATCAGTGCGGACAGGGTTAAGTGGCACGAGCAGTACTTC. It translates to CAISADRVKWHEQYF.

This clonotype was seen repeatedly, ten times or more. The rearrangement uses TRBV20-1 and TRBJ1-1, with 9 bases aligning to TRBD1. Looked up from germline, CDR1 is DFQATT and CDR2 is SNEGSKA (reference sequence). J gave up 4 bases and V 6 bases, and 3 bases lay outside the gene matches. CDR3 length: 12 amino acids. The CDR3 loop reads CSATQGATEAFF. CDR3 bases: TGCAGTGCCACACAGGGGGCCACTGAAGCTTTCTTT.

This clonotype was seen ten or more times. The V and J genes are TRBV29-1 and TRBJ2-5; D may be TRBD2 (5 bases). Germline V gene data show CDR1 as SQVTM and CDR2 as ANQGSEA. The CDR3 totals 12 residues. The V end was cut by 4 bases, the J end by 4 bases, with 10 bases between. CDR3 in amino acids: CSVVVGAETQYF. The CDR3 DNA follows: TGCAGCGTTGTAGTGGGAGCAGAGACCCAGTACTTC.

The chain joins TRBV6-5 to TRBJ2-7; 10 nucleotides align to TRBD1. The CDR3 runs to 15 residues. The V and J ends lost 2 bases and 3 bases, in that order; junction bases with no gene match: 4. Germline CDR1 MNHEY, CDR2 SVGAGI. CDR3 in DNA: TGTGCCAGCAGTTACGGGACAGGGGTGGACTACGAGCAGTACTTC. This sequence encodes CASSYGTGVDYEQYF.

This clonotype was seen ten or more times. V gene TRBV12-3 or TRBV12-4 combines with J gene TRBJ2-1; D ambiguous. The CDR3 consists of 13 residues. Trimming took 8 bases from V and 5 from J, leaving 13 bases between them. This chain's CDR3 is CASCPPENNEQFF. CDR3 DNA: TGTGCCAGCTGCCCCCCAGAGAACAATGAGCAGTTCTTC.

The genes are TRBV5-1 and TRBJ2-3, with 10 nucleotides matching TRBD2. Germline-derived CDR1 and CDR2 are SGHRS and YFSETQ. The CDR3 length is 17 residues. After removal of 6 bases from V and 2 bases from J, the junction contained 12 bases not matched to a gene. DNA of the CDR3: TGCGCCAGCATGGGTAGCGGGAGGACCAAACCCACAGATACGCAGTATTTT. Translated: CASMGSGRTKPTDTQYF.

This clonotype came up many times. The rearrangement links TRBV10-3 to TRBJ2-2, with TRBD2 matching 7 bases. The CDR3 extends over 15 amino acids. The V gene end was trimmed by 7 bases and the J gene end by 4 bases; junction bases not matched to a gene: 9. Germline loops: CDR1 ENHRY, CDR2 SYGVKD. The CDR3 sequence: CAITEGGPPTGELFF. Here the CDR3 DNA reads TGTGCCATCACAGAGGGAGGGCCTCCCACCGGGGAGCTGTTTTTT.

This clonotype was counted a few times. The chain joins TRBV18 to TRBJ1-1; TRBD1 might be the D (5 bases). The length of the CDR3 is 13 residues. In germline, CDR1 is KGHSH, CDR2 LQKENI. The V end lost 2 bases, the J end lost 5 bases, and 9 bases lay between the germline ends. The CDR3 nucleotides are TGTGCCAGCTCACCATCCGGGGGGACTGAAGCTTTCTTT. It codes for CASSPSGGTEAFF.

This clonotype came up a few times. The CDR3: CASSYRQTGASPLHF. CDR3 DNA sequence: TGTGCCAGCAGTTACCGTCAGACAGGGGCCTCACCCCTCCACTTT. The chain joins TRBV6-5 to TRBJ1-6; 8 bases are a match to TRBD1. The J segment lost 10 bases and the V segment lost 2 bases, leaving 7 bases of the junction unmatched. Per the germline V gene, CDR1 is MNHEY and CDR2 is SVGAGI. The CDR3 totals 15 residues.

This clonotype has a count of ten or more. The chain has TRBV5-1 and TRBJ1-1; 7 bases align to TRBD1. V gave up 4 bases and J gave up 2 bases; unmatched junction bases: 11. CDR3 length: 16 residues. Germline V gene lookup returns CDR1 SGHRS and CDR2 YFSETQ. CDR3 residues: CASSLDRDAYNTEAFF. CDR3 DNA: TGCGCCAGCAGCCTAGACAGGGACGCCTATAACACTGAAGCTTTCTTT.

This clonotype was seen a few times. This chain joins TRBV5-6 and TRBJ2-4; no clear D gene. The CDR3 contains 13 residues. Per the germline V gene, CDR1 is SGHDT and CDR2 is YYEEEE. V was cut by 4 bases and J by 11 bases, with 16 bases left in between. The CDR3 coding sequence is TGTGCCAGCAGCCCCGGGCCCCTCTGGGTTCAGTACTTC. Protein: CASSPGPLWVQYF.

This chain joins TRBV29-1 and TRBJ2-6; D uncertain. Per germline, CDR1 SQVTM and CDR2 ANQGSEA. The CDR3 runs to 17 residues. V was clipped by 5 bases and J by 0 bases, with 17 bases between them. The CDR3 here is CSVWLGGAASGANVLTF. The DNA for the CDR3 is TGCAGCGTTTGGCTTGGCGGCGCGGCCTCTGGGGCCAACGTCCTGACTTTC. Variable domain in full (rest from reference TRBV29-1 and TRBJ2-6): SAVISQKPSRDICQRGTSLTIQCQVDSQVTMMFWYRQQPGQSLTLIATANQGSEATYESGFVIDKFPISRPNLTFSTLTVSNMSPEDSSIYLCSVWLGGAASGANVLTFGAGSRLTVL.